Listed below are T cell receptor beta chains from one sample, sequenced in a study of T cell responses to AZD1222 COVID-19 vaccine. Libraries were prepared by immunoSEQ multiplex PCR; TCRdb keeps only in-frame clonotypes and omits some of them. Among 150,000 to 250,000 clones listed, 80% to 95% were seen once. Material: peripheral blood, obtained 28 days after the second AZD1222 dose. The receptors here all came from an adult who received the AZD1222 COVID-19 vaccine. The CDR3 runs from the conserved cysteine through the conserved F or W. D genes are given only for firm matches. Some rows mark clone size as missing; the rest say once, few, many or name a class of expanded clone.

TRBV18	TRBJ1-2	.	.	TGTGCCAGCTCACCATTTGTTTCTGACGCCACGGCGGTTGGCTACACCTTC	CASSPFVSDATAVGYTF
TRBV18	TRBJ2-2	TRBD1	.	TGTGCCAGCTCACCAGCAGCGACAGGGTTCGGGGAGCTGTTTTTT	CASSPAATGFGELFF
TRBV7-2	TRBJ2-2	TRBD1	.	TGTGCCAGCAGCTTCCGGGACAGGGGGGCCGGGGAGCTGTTTTTT	CASSFRDRGAGELFF
TRBV18	TRBJ1-2	.	.	TGTGCCAGCTCACCAATCAACAGGGAGGTCTATGGCTACACCTTC	CASSPINREVYGYTF
TRBV5-5	TRBJ1-1	TRBD1	.	TGTGCCAGCAGCTTTGGGACAGGGGGCACTGAAGCTTTCTTT	CASSFGTGGTEAFF
TRBV6-5	TRBJ1-5	TRBD1	.	TGTGCCAGCAGCCAAGGACAGGGGAATCAGCCCCAGCATTTT	CASSQGQGNQPQHF
TRBV9	TRBJ2-6	.	.	TGTGCCAGCAGCGACAGACAGGGGAGGGAAGCTGGGGCCAACGTCCTGACTTTC	CASSDRQGREAGANVLTF
TRBV6-2/TRBV6-3	TRBJ1-2	TRBD1	.	TGTGCCAGCAGTTACCTAACAGGGGCTGGCTACACCTTC	CASSYLTGAGYTF
TRBV18	TRBJ2-7	.	.	TGTGCCAGCTCAGCCGGACAGAAAGGGGAGCAGTACTTC	CASSAGQKGEQYF
TRBV7-9	TRBJ2-5	TRBD1	.	TGTGCCAGCAGCTTATTCAGGGGGATCTTCGAGGAGACCCAGTACTTC	CASSLFRGIFEETQYF
TRBV28	TRBJ1-2	TRBD1	.	TGTGCCAGCAGTCTCCGAAGCCGACAGGGGTTGGACTATGGCTACACCTTC	CASSLRSRQGLDYGYTF
TRBV5-6	TRBJ2-7	.	.	TGTGCCAGCAGCTTGCCGGCTGCCTACGAGCAGTACTTC	CASSLPAAYEQYF
TRBV7-3	TRBJ1-4	.	.	TGTGCCAGCAGCTCCCGGGGACTGTTTTTT	CASSSRGLFF
TRBV5-4	TRBJ2-6	.	.	TGTGCCAGCAGCTTGGGGGGAATGGGGACTGGGGCCAACGTCCTGACTTTC	CASSLGGMGTGANVLTF
TRBV4-1	TRBJ1-6	.	.	TGCGCCAGCAGCCAAGATGGGTCCGGGACCCACTGGGGTTATAATTCACCCCTCCACTTT	CASSQDGSGTHWGYNSPLHF
TRBV4-1	TRBJ2-7	.	.	TGCGCCAGCAGCCGGCTGCAGGAGGGCATCTCCTACGAGCAGTACTTC	CASSRLQEGISYEQYF
TRBV6-2/TRBV6-3	TRBJ1-1	.	.	TGTGCCAGCAGTGCTGAGGACCATAGGGACACTGAAGCTTTCTTT	CASSAEDHRDTEAFF
TRBV25-1	TRBJ2-3	TRBD2	.	TGTGCCAGCAGATCTAGCGGGGGAGTCACAGATACGCAGTATTTT	CASRSSGGVTDTQYF
TRBV3-1/TRBV3-2	TRBJ1-1	TRBD1	once	TGTGCCAGCAGCCCGGGACAGACAGGGAACACTGAAGCTTTCTTT	CASSPGQTGNTEAFF
TRBV5-1	TRBJ2-1	TRBD2	.	TGCGCCAGCAGTCCATCCCTAGCGGGGGCAAACAATGAGCAGTTCTTC	CASSPSLAGANNEQFF
TRBV30	TRBJ1-6	.	.	TGTGCCTGGAGTGGCATCAGGAATTCACCCCTCCACTTT	CAWSGIRNSPLHF
TRBV10-3	TRBJ2-1	TRBD1	.	TGTGCCATCCGACAGGGTCTCAATAACAATGAGCAGTTCTTC	CAIRQGLNNNEQFF
TRBV4-2	TRBJ1-3	.	.	TGTGCCAGCAGCCAAGATTTATGGGGCACTGGAAACACCATATATTTT	CASSQDLWGTGNTIYF
TRBV10-1	TRBJ2-3	TRBD2	.	TGCGCCAGCAGTGAAGAGCGGGGGGGCGTCACAGATACGCAGTATTTT	CASSEERGGVTDTQYF
TRBV7-9	TRBJ1-1	TRBD1	once	TGTGCCAGCAGCTTTGGAACAGGGGGCCACACTGAAGCTTTCTTT	CASSFGTGGHTEAFF
TRBV5-1	TRBJ1-5	.	few	TGCGCCAGCAGCTTGGACGGCAGGGTTGAGGGTCAGCCCCAGCATTTT	CASSLDGRVEGQPQHF
TRBV5-1	TRBJ1-1	.	.	TGCGCCAGCAGCTTGGAAATTGAGAACCCAGGGGCTTTCTTT	CASSLEIENPGAFF
TRBV9	TRBJ1-3	.	few	TGTGCCAGCAGCGTAGCCCCCGACAGGGGAAACACCATATATTTT	CASSVAPDRGNTIYF
TRBV7-6	TRBJ2-2	.	.	TGTGCCAGCAGCTTAGATGGACAGTTCGCGAACACCGGGGAGCTGTTTTTT	CASSLDGQFANTGELFF
TRBV12-3/TRBV12-4	TRBJ1-1	.	.	TGTGCCAGCAGTTTTGGGGGTTCGACTTTCTTT	CASSFGGSTFF
TRBV5-5	TRBJ1-2	.	.	TGTGCCAGCAGCTTGGCCACAGGACACTCATATGGCTACACCTTC	CASSLATGHSYGYTF
TRBV10-3	TRBJ1-5	.	.	TGTGCCATCAGTGGCCAGTTAAATCAGCCCCAGCATTTT	CAISGQLNQPQHF
TRBV7-9	TRBJ1-1	.	once	TGTGCCAGCAGCCCACAGGGTTCCAACACTGAAGCTTTCTTT	CASSPQGSNTEAFF
TRBV19	TRBJ2-7	TRBD1	.	TGTGCCAGTAGTATGTGGACAGGTGACTACTCCTACGAGCAGTACTTC	CASSMWTGDYSYEQYF
TRBV7-2	TRBJ1-5	.	.	TGTGCCAGCAGGCGTGGCGCTTATAGCAATCAGCCCCAGCATTTT	CASRRGAYSNQPQHF
TRBV28	TRBJ1-1	.	.	TGTGCCAGCAGCCTAGGGGTTACTGAAGCTTTCTTT	CASSLGVTEAFF
TRBV28	TRBJ1-2	.	once	TGTGCCAGCAGTTTAAGACAGATCTATGGCTACACCTTC	CASSLRQIYGYTF
TRBV10-2	TRBJ1-3	TRBD1	.	TGCGCCAGCAGTGACCAGGGACAGGGGTTGGACACCATATATTTT	CASSDQGQGLDTIYF
TRBV12-3/TRBV12-4	TRBJ1-1	.	.	TGTGCCAGCAGTTTAGAGACAGAGCATAAAGCTTTCTTT	CASSLETEHKAFF
TRBV28	TRBJ1-5	.	.	TGTGCCAGCAGTTCGACTGGCAATCAGCCCCAGCATTTT	CASSSTGNQPQHF
TRBV27	TRBJ1-5	TRBD1	once	TGTGCCAGCAGCATGACAGGGGGAAATCAGCCCCAGCATTTT	CASSMTGGNQPQHF
TRBV19	TRBJ2-5	.	.	TGTGCCAGTAGTATAGATCGAGGTAAAGAGACCCAGTACTTC	CASSIDRGKETQYF
TRBV7-9	TRBJ1-6	.	.	TGTGCCAGCAGCTTACAGCTAAATAATTCACCCCTCCACTTT	CASSLQLNNSPLHF
TRBV7-3	TRBJ2-3	.	once	TGTGCCAGCAGCTCGGTGATACCAGATACGCAGTATTTT	CASSSVIPDTQYF
TRBV10-1	TRBJ2-5	TRBD1	.	TGCGCCAGCAGTGAGTCAAGGACAGGGCAAGAGACCCAGTACTTC	CASSESRTGQETQYF
TRBV6-5	TRBJ1-5	.	.	TGTGCCAGCAGTTCCCTCGGAGGGACGTCTCAGCCCCAGCATTTT	CASSSLGGTSQPQHF
TRBV7-2	TRBJ2-3	.	.	TGTGCCAGCAGTCGTGAGGGAGCCTCGGTTAGCACAGATACGCAGTATTTT	CASSREGASVSTDTQYF
TRBV2	TRBJ2-2	.	.	TGTGCCAGCAGTGCGGACCCGACGAACACCGGGGAGCTGTTTTTT	CASSADPTNTGELFF